This T cell receptor beta chain emerged from a study of CD8+ T cells in alopecia areata. Treatment here: oral pan-JAK inhibitor, 5-10 mg twice daily. V shed 4 bases and J 5 bases; nucleotides not matched to a gene: 4. The CDR3 totals 15 residues. Germline V gene lookup returns CDR1 LNHDA and CDR2 SQIVND (reference sequence). TCR sequencing used cDNA made by reverse transcription of extracted RNA. Produced via immunoSEQ multiplex PCR; TCRdb's table is partial and in-frame only. The profile covers 150,000 to 200,000 clones, with less than 65% appearing a single time and approximately 0.97% taken by the ten largest.

The gene calls are TRBV19 and TRBJ2-5; TRBD2 aligns across 13 bases. Sample: CD4+ T cells sorted from blood, taken at week 24, from a patient treated with tofacitinib. The TCR sequence derives from a human donor with alopecia areata. Here the CDR3 reads CASSTQTSGGETQYF. The CDR3 nucleotides read TGTGCCAGTAGTACCCAGACTAGCGGGGGGGAGACCCAGTACTTC.